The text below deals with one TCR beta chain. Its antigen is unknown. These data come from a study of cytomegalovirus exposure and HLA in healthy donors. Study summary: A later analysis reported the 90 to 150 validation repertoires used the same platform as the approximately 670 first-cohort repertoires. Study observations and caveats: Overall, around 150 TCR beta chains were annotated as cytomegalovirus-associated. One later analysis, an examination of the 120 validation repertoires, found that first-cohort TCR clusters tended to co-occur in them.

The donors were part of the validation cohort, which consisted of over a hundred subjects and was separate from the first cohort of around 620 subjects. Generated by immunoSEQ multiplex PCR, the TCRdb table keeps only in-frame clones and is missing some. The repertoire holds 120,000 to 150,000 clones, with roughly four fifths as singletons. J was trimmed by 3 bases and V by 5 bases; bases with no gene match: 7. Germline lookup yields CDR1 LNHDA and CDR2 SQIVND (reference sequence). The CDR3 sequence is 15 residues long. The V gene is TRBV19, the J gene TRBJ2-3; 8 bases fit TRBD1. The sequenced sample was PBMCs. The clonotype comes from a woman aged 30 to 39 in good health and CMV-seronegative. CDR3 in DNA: TGTGCCAGTAGTCAATGGACAGGGCAGACAGATACGCAGTATTTT. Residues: CASSQWTGQTDTQYF.